The 28 T cell receptor beta chains given below trace back to one sample, sequenced in a study of early T cells in non-severe SARS-CoV-2 infection. From the 5' RACE reads, TCRdb called clonotypes with MiXCR, one entry per CDR3 protein. The sample contains approximately 39,000 distinct CDR3 sequences, less than 7.5% of which appear only once. The source material was whole blood, sampled at baseline. The receptors derive from an adult who was a healthcare worker with PCR-confirmed SARS-CoV-2 infection or an uninfected control (not recorded which).

The genes are TRBV6-5 and TRBJ2-7; 8 bases line up with TRBD1. With 4 bases clipped from V and 4 bases from J, the junction kept 9 bases outside the gene matches. The CDR3 runs to 15 residues. Germline-derived CDR1 and CDR2 are MNHEY and SVGAGI. CDR3 sequence: CASSLDRGLGYEQYF. CDR3 nucleotide sequence: TGTGCCAGCAGTTTAGACAGGGGATTGGGTTACGAGCAGTACTTC.

The sample holds a few counts of this clonotype. The CDR3 region is CSAGRDRGLTDTQYF. The CDR3 coding sequence is TGCAGTGCTGGGCGGGACAGGGGTCTCACAGATACGCAGTATTTT. The V gene is TRBV20-1, the J gene TRBJ2-3; the match to TRBD1 covers 10 bases. CDR1 and CDR2 (germline): DFQATT, SNEGSKA (reference sequence). V was clipped by 5 bases and J by 2 bases; unmatched bases: 7. The CDR3 spans 15 residues.

This clonotype was detected ten times or more. V is TRBV20-1 and J is TRBJ1-2; weak D call: TRBD1 (5 bases). Trimming left V 3 bases short and J 5 bases short, with 16 bases between. Germline V gene lookup returns CDR1 DFQATT and CDR2 SNEGSKA (reference sequence). CDR3 length equals 14 residues. CDR3 nucleotide sequence: TGCAGTGCTAGTGGGGGATTTCGGATGTATGGCTACACCTTC. Its translation: CSASGGFRMYGYTF.

V and J are TRBV3-1 and TRBJ2-1; TRBD1 agrees at 8 bases. Germline V CDR1 and CDR2: LGHDT, YNNKEL (reference sequence). The J segment lost 8 bases and the V segment lost 1 base, leaving 10 bases of the junction unmatched. This CDR3 region has 16 residues. CDR3 in amino acids: CASSQAVRTGRHEQFF. As DNA, the CDR3 is TGTGCCAGCAGCCAAGCCGTCCGGACAGGGAGGCATGAGCAGTTCTTC.

This clonotype showed up many times. The CDR3 protein is CAISDGTGSEKLFF. Here the CDR3 DNA reads TGTGCCATCAGTGACGGGACAGGGAGTGAAAAACTGTTTTTT. The V and J genes are TRBV10-3 and TRBJ1-4; the match to TRBD1 covers 9 bases. The germline gives CDR1 ENHRY, CDR2 SYGVKD. With V trimmed by 3 bases and J by 7 bases, 3 bases remained unmatched. The CDR3 contains 14 residues.

This rearrangement joins TRBV28 to TRBJ2-7; weak D call: TRBD1 (6 bases). CDR1 and CDR2 (germline): MDHEN, SYDVKM. There are 13 residues in the CDR3. Trimming removed 3 bases from V and 5 bases from J, with 11 bases in between. The CDR3 spells CASSFLSGDEQYF. The CDR3 nucleotides read TGTGCCAGCAGTTTTCTGTCAGGGGACGAGCAGTACTTC.

This clonotype was observed a handful of times. The rearrangement uses TRBV18 and TRBJ2-7; no clear D gene. Trimming took 4 bases from V and 1 from J, leaving 17 bases between them. The CDR3 covers 16 residues. CDR1 and CDR2 (germline): KGHSH, LQKENI. The CDR3 DNA reads TGTGCCAGCTCACTCACTCCCGGACCGTCTTCCTACGAGCAGTACTTC. Translating gives CASSLTPGPSSYEQYF. The variable domain in full, completed from reference TRBV18 and TRBJ2-7, reads NAGVMQNPRHLVRRRGQEARLRCSPMKGHSHVYWYRQLPEEGLKFMVYLQKENIIDESGMPKERFSAEFPKEGPSILRIQQVVRGDSAAYFCASSLTPGPSSYEQYFGPGTRLTVT.

The chain joins TRBV3-1 to TRBJ2-7; D is unresolved. With 11 bases removed from V and 10 bases from J, the gap between germline ends came to 33 bases. CDR1 and CDR2 (germline): LGHDT, YNNKEL (reference sequence). This CDR3 comprises 16 residues. For the CDR3, the DNA is TGTGCCTGCACCCAAGACACCAACACGGCCAGCCGCGAACAGTACTTC. Its protein is CACTQDTNTASREQYF.

Comment on this clonotype: A much larger clone differs by one base, so this may be a read error. V usage is TRBV4-3 and J usage is TRBJ1-3; D is unresolved. CDR1 is LGHNA and CDR2 is YSLEER in the germline V gene. The length of the CDR3 is 13 residues. The DNA of the CDR3 is TGCGCCAGCAGCCAAGATACCGGAATCACCATATATTTT. Residues: CASSQDTGITIYF.

This rearrangement joins TRBV5-1 to TRBJ1-1; D call uncertain. Trimming took 4 bases from V and 1 from J, leaving 11 bases between them. CDR3 length: 14 residues. Germline V lookup: CDR1 SGHRS, CDR2 YFSETQ. The CDR3 loop reads CASSLDQWNTEAFF. The CDR3 region has the DNA TGCGCCAGCAGCCTCGACCAGTGGAACACTGAAGCTTTCTTT.

This clonotype was seen only a few times. CDR3 bases: TGTGCCAGCAGTTTCGGGCGGGGAGCTGATTCACCCCTCCACTTT. Encoded protein: CASSFGRGADSPLHF. This chain uses TRBV27 with TRBJ1-6, with D hard to call. CDR3 size: 15 residues. V dropped 3 bases and J dropped 8 bases, with 14 bases sitting between them. In germline, CDR1 is MNHEY, CDR2 SMNVEV (reference sequence).

This clonotype was counted between two and nine times. CDR3 region: CATSRDFSYEQYF. CDR3 nucleotide sequence: TGTGCCACCAGCCGGGACTTCTCCTACGAGCAGTACTTC. The chain has TRBV15 and TRBJ2-7, with D perhaps matching TRBD2 (6 bases). Germline V gene lookup returns CDR1 LNHNV and CDR2 YYDKDF (reference sequence). V was clipped by 5 bases and J by 0 bases, with 8 bases between them. The CDR3 sequence is 13 residues long.

V usage is TRBV21-1 and J usage is TRBJ1-1. TRBV21-1 is an annotated pseudogene. This CDR3 region has 17 residues. CDR3 amino acids: CASSEKIAVGSNTEAFF. CDR3 in DNA: TGTGCCAGCAGCGAAAAAATCGCCGTGGGGTCGAACACTGAAGCTTTCTTT.

This clonotype has a handful of counts. This chain connects TRBV10-1 to TRBJ2-5; TRBD2 is a possible D gene (5 bases). The CDR3 runs to 13 residues. Looked up from germline, CDR1 is WNHNN and CDR2 is SYGVQD (reference sequence). Trimming pared 8 bases from V and 1 base from J, leaving 11 bases between. Written as DNA, the CDR3 is TGCGCCAGCGGGGAGAGCAGCCAAGAGACCCAGTACTTC. Residues: CASGESSQETQYF.

This rearrangement joins TRBV6-5 to TRBJ2-7; 7 bases are a match to TRBD1. Germline assignment: CDR1 MNHEY and CDR2 SVGAGI. V trimming: 6 bases; J trimming: 2 bases; junction bases outside the gene matches: 13. The CDR3 is 16 amino acids. CDR3 loop: CASRFDSGGRAYEQYF. Written as DNA, the CDR3 is TGTGCCAGCAGATTCGACTCAGGGGGAAGGGCCTACGAGCAGTACTTC.

The V and J genes are TRBV12-3 or TRBV12-4 and TRBJ2-3, with 7 bases that match TRBD2. CDR3 size: 14 residues. The J segment lost 5 bases and the V segment lost 4 bases, leaving 6 bases of the junction unmatched. CDR3 protein: CASSYGLGGDTQYF. Here the CDR3 DNA reads TGTGCCAGCAGTTATGGACTAGGAGGAGATACGCAGTATTTT.

This clonotype was counted ten times or more. This chain joins TRBV3-1 and TRBJ2-7; unclear D gene. The length of the CDR3 is 11 residues. The V end lost 1 base, the J end lost 5 bases, and 3 bases lay between the germline ends. Germline CDR1 is LGHDT and CDR2 is YNNKEL (reference sequence). In nucleotides, the CDR3 is TGTGCCAGCAGCCAAGGTAACGAGCAGTACTTC. The encoded protein is CASSQGNEQYF.

The sample holds many counts of this clonotype. One end of the junction varies from germline; a read error may be responsible. The chain employs TRBV29-1 and TRBJ1-6; D remains unclear. This CDR3 is 13 amino acids long. Germline assignment: CDR1 SQVTM and CDR2 ANQGSEA. CDR3 sequence (DNA): TGCAGCGTGGGAAGCTCCTATAATTCACCCCTCCATTTT. This codes for CSVGSSYNSPLHF.

This clonotype was counted ten times or more. The chain links TRBV20-1 to TRBJ1-1, with 8 bases that match TRBD1. V dropped 6 bases and J dropped 0; count of bases not matched to a gene: 12. Per the germline V gene, CDR1 is DFQATT and CDR2 is SNEGSKA (reference sequence). The CDR3 is made up of 16 amino acids. CDR3 bases: TGCAGTGCACGCAAGACAGGGGTCATCTTGAACACTGAAGCTTTCTTT. This codes for CSARKTGVILNTEAFF.

There are a few counts of this clonotype. The CDR3 loop is CASGPSAGGGETQYF. CDR3 nucleotides: TGTGCCAGCGGACCGTCGGCAGGGGGAGGAGAGACCCAGTACTTC. J is TRBJ2-5 and V is TRBV25-1; weak D call: TRBD1 (7 bases). Between the trimmed V and J ends, which lost 8 bases and 4 bases, there was a span of 20 bases. CDR1 and CDR2 from the germline V gene are MGHDK and SYGVNS. The CDR3 has 15 amino acids.

This clonotype was observed at least ten times. J is TRBJ2-3 and V is TRBV12-3 or TRBV12-4; D is uncertain. The CDR3 is made up of 17 amino acids. V was pared by 4 bases and J by 4 bases, with 21 bases between. In DNA, the CDR3 is TGTGCCAGCAGTTCCCAGAATTCCGGCGTGGGCGCAGATACGCAGTATTTT. Translating it yields CASSSQNSGVGADTQYF.

This clonotype was recorded at least ten times. The chain is built from TRBV2 and TRBJ2-7; D assignment may be TRBD1 or TRBD2 (6 bases each). V lost 1 base and J 5 bases, leaving 9 bases between the germline ends. Germline CDR1 and CDR2: SNHLY and FYNNEI. The CDR3 covers 13 residues. The DNA for the CDR3 is TGTGCCAGCAGTGAAGAGGGGGGTCACGAGCAGTACTTC. The encoded protein is CASSEEGGHEQYF.

This clonotype was seen ten or more times. The chain is built from TRBV7-2 and TRBJ2-4, with 10 bases aligning to TRBD1. This CDR3 has 16 amino acids. With 3 bases clipped from V and 7 bases from J, the junction kept 9 bases outside the gene matches. Germline V gene lookup returns CDR1 SGHTA and CDR2 FQGNSA. The CDR3 sequence is CASSLSRDRGLNIQYF. The CDR3 DNA reads as TGTGCCAGCAGCTTGTCCCGGGACAGGGGCCTGAACATTCAGTACTTC.

The CDR3 sequence is CASSLGQGSYGYTF. In DNA, the CDR3 is TGTGCCAGCAGCTTAGGACAGGGGTCCTATGGCTACACCTTC. The genes are TRBV7-8 and TRBJ1-2, with TRBD1 identical over 8 bases. In germline, CDR1 is SGHVS, CDR2 FQNEAQ. The CDR3 covers 14 residues. Trimming removed 1 base from V and 4 bases from J; junction bases left unmatched: 2. Looking up the rest from reference TRBV7-8 and TRBJ1-2 gives the full variable domain: GAGVSQSPRYKVAKRGQDVALRCDPISGHVSLFWYQQALGQGPEFLTYFQNEAQLDKSGLPSDRFFAERPEGSVSTLKIQRTQQEDSAVYLCASSLGQGSYGYTFGSGTRLTVV.

At least ten counts were recorded for this clonotype. The chain couples TRBV6-5 to TRBJ2-6; D is tentatively TRBD1 or TRBD2 (5 bases each). From germline, CDR1 is MNHEY and CDR2 SVGAGI. CDR3 length: 14 residues. Trimming took 5 bases from V and 2 from J, leaving 7 bases between them. CDR3 nucleotide sequence: TGTGCCAGCAGTGAGGGGCCTGGGGCCAACGTCCTGACTTTC. Translating gives CASSEGPGANVLTF.

The chain combines TRBV10-3 with TRBJ1-1, with D uncertain. Germline values: CDR1 ENHRY, CDR2 SYGVKD. The V end lost 6 bases, the J end lost 8 bases, and 16 bases lay between the germline ends. The CDR3 covers 13 residues. CDR3 residues: CAIRLTRDREAFF. The CDR3 region has the DNA TGTGCCATCAGGCTTACGCGGGATCGCGAAGCTTTCTTT.

This clonotype is judged medium-sized. The rearrangement joins TRBV29-1 to TRBJ1-1, with D uncertain. The V end was cut by 1 base, the J end by 5 bases, with 5 bases between. The germline CDR1 and CDR2 sequences are SQVTM and ANQGSEA. The CDR3 is 11 amino acids. This CDR3 is CSVEASTEAFF. The DNA of the CDR3 is TGCAGCGTTGAAGCGTCAACTGAAGCTTTCTTT.

This clonotype was seen more than once but under ten times. CDR3 sequence: CASSVTGVNQPQHF. The CDR3 DNA reads TGTGCCAGCAGCGTGACAGGGGTCAATCAGCCCCAGCATTTT. This chain uses TRBV13 with TRBJ1-5; 8 bases line up with TRBD1. In germline, CDR1 is PRHDT, CDR2 FYEKMQ (reference sequence). The CDR3 runs 14 residues. Losses at the gene ends were 5 bases for V and 3 bases for J; bases not matched to a gene: 3. The variable domain in full, completed from reference TRBV13 and TRBJ1-5, reads AAGVIQSPRHLIKEKRETATLKCYPIPRHDTVYWYQQGPGQDPQFLISFYEKMQSDKGSIPDRFSAQQFSDYHSELNMSSLELGDSALYFCASSVTGVNQPQHFGDGTRLSIL.